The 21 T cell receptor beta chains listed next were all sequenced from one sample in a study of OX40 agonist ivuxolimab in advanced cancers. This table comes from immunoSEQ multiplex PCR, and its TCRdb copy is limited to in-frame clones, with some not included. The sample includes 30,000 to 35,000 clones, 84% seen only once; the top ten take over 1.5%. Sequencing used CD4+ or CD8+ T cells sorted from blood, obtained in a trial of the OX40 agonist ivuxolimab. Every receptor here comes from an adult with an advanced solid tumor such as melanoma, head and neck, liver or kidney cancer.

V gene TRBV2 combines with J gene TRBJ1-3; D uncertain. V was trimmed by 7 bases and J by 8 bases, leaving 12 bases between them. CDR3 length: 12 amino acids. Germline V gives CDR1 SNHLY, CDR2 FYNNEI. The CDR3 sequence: CASTNTGDTIYF. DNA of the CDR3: TGTGCCAGCACCAACACCGGGGACACCATATATTTT.

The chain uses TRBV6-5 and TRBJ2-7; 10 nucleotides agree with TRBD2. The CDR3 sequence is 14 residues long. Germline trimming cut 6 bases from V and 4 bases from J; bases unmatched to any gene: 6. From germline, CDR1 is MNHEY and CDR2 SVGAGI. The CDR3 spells CASSPSSGGYEQYF. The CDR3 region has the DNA TGTGCCAGCAGCCCTTCTAGCGGGGGATACGAGCAGTACTTC.

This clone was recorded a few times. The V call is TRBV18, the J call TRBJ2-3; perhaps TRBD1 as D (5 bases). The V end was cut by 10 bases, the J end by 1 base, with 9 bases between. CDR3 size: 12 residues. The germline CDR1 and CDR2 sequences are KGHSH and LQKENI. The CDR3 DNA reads TGTGCCACCACACAGGGCACAGATACGCAGTATTTT. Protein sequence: CATTQGTDTQYF.

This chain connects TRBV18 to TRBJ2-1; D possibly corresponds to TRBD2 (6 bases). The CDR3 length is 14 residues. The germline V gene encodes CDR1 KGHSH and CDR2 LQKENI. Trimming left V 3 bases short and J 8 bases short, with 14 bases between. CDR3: CASSPGLRFYEQFF. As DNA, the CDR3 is TGTGCCAGCTCACCGGGACTCCGTTTCTATGAGCAGTTCTTC.

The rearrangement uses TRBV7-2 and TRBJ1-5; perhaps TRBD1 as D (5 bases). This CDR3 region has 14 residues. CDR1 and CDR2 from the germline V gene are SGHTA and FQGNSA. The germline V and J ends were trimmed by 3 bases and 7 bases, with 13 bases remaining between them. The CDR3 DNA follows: TGTGCCAGCAGCTTGGGCAGGGTGAACCAGCCCCAGCATTTT. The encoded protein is CASSLGRVNQPQHF.

The DNA for the CDR3 is TGTGCCAGTTCAATACAGGCCTACACTGAAGCTTTCTTT. Amino acids: CASSIQAYTEAFF. The chain links TRBV6-4 to TRBJ1-1, with D maybe TRBD1 (5 bases). The V gene lost 9 bases and the J gene lost 3 bases, with 14 bases spanning the gap. Germline values: CDR1 MRHNA, CDR2 SNTAGT. CDR3 length equals 13 residues.

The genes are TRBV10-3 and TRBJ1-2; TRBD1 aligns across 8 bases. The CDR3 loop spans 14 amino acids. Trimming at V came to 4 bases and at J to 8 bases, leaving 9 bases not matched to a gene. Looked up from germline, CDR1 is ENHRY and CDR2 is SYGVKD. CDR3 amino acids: CAISGTGTGEGYTF. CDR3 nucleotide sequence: TGTGCCATCAGTGGGACCGGGACAGGAGAGGGCTACACCTTC.

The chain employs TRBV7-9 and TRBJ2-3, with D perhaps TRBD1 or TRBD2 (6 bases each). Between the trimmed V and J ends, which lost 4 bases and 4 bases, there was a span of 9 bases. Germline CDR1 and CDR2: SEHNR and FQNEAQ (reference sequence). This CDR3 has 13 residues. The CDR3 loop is CASSSRGPDTQYF. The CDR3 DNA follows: TGTGCCAGCAGCTCCCGGGGGCCAGATACGCAGTATTTT.

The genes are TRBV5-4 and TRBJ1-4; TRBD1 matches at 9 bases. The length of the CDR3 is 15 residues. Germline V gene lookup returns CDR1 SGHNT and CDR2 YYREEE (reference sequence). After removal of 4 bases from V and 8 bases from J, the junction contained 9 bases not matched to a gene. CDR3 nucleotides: TGTGCCAGCAGCCCGGGGGGGACAGGGAAAGAAAAACTGTTTTTT. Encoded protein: CASSPGGTGKEKLFF.

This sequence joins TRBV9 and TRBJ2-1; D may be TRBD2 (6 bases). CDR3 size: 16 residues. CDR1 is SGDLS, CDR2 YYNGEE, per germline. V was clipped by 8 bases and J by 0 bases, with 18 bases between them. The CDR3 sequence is CASSIDRRGSYNEQFF. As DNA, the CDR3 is TGTGCCAGTTCAATTGACCGGCGGGGCTCCTACAATGAGCAGTTCTTC.

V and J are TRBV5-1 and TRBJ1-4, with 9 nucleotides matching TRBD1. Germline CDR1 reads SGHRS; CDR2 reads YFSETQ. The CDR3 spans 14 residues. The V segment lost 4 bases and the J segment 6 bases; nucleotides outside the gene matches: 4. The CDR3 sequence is CASSKGQGDEKLFF. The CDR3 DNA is TGCGCCAGCAGCAAGGGACAGGGTGATGAAAAACTGTTTTTT.

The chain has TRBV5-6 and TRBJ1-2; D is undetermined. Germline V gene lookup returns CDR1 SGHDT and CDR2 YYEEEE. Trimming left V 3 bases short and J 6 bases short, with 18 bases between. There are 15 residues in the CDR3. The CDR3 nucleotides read TGTGCCAGCAGCTCCCTATCCGGACGTGGTGATGGCTACACCTTC. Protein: CASSSLSGRGDGYTF.

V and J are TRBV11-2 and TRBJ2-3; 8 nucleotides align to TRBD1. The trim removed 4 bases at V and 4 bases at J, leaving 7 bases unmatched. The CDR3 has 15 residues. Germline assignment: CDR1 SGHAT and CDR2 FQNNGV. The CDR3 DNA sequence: TGTGCCAGCAGCTCCATCTGGACAGGGTCAGATACGCAGTATTTT. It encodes CASSSIWTGSDTQYF.

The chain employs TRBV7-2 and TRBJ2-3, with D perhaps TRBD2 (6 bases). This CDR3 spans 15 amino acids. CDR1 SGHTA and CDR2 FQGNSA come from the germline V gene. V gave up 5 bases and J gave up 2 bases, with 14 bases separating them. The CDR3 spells CASSLQGGVTDTQYF. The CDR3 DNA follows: TGTGCCAGCAGCCTGCAGGGCGGGGTCACAGATACGCAGTATTTT. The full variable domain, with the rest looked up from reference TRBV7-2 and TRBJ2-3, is GAGVSQSPSNKVTEKGKDVELRCDPISGHTALYWYRQSLGQGLEFLIYFQGNSAPDKSGLPSDRFSAERTGGSVSTLTIQRTQQEDSAVYLCASSLQGGVTDTQYFGPGTRLTVL.

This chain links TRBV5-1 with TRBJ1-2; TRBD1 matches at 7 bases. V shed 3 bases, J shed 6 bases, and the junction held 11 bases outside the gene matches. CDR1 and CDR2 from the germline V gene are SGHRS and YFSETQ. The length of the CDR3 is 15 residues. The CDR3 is CASSSQTGHLDGYTF. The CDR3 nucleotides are TGCGCCAGCAGCTCGCAGACAGGGCATCTCGATGGCTACACCTTC. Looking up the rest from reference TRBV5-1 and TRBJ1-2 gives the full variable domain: KAGVTQTPRYLIKTRGQQVTLSCSPISGHRSVSWYQQTPGQGLQFLFEYFSETQRNKGNFPGRFSGRQFSNSRSEMNVSTLELGDSALYLCASSSQTGHLDGYTFGSGTRLTVV.

Written as DNA, the CDR3 is TGTGCCAGCAGCCCCCGGGGAAACGTAGCCAAAAACATTCAGTACTTC. This translates into CASSPRGNVAKNIQYF. This chain uses TRBV7-4 with TRBJ2-4; weak D call: TRBD2 (5 bases). Germline CDR1 reads SGHVT; CDR2 reads SQSDAQ. This CDR3 comprises 16 residues. The V gene lost 5 bases and the J gene lost 0 bases, with 14 bases spanning the gap. Filled out from reference TRBV7-4 and TRBJ2-4, the complete variable domain reads GAGVSQSPRYKVAKRGRDVALRCDSISGHVTLYWYRQTLGQGSEVLTYSQSDAQRDKSGRPSGRFSAERPERSVSTLKIQRTEQGDSAVYLCASSPRGNVAKNIQYFGAGTRLSVL.

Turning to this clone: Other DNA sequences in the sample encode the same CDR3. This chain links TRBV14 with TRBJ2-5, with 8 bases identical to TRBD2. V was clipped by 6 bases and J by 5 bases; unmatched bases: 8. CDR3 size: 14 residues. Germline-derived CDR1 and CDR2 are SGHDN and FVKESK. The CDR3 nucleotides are TGTGCCAGCAGGCGCGGGGGGCTCGGGGAGACCCAGTACTTC. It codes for CASRRGGLGETQYF.

The CDR3 sequence is CAWTPGPGPVELSYEQYF. The CDR3 DNA is TGTGCCTGGACCCCCGGGCCCGGCCCCGTGGAGCTGTCCTACGAGCAGTACTTC. The chain carries TRBV30 and TRBJ2-7, with D unresolved. The germline V and J ends were trimmed by 4 bases and 1 base, with 26 bases remaining between them. CDR3 length: 18 amino acids. Germline values: CDR1 GTSNPN, CDR2 SVGIG (reference sequence). The whole variable domain, filled in from reference TRBV30 and TRBJ2-7, reads SQTIHQWPATLVQPVGSPLSLECTVEGTSNPNLYWYRQAAGRGLQLLFYSVGIGQISSEVPQNLSASRPQDRQFILSSKKLLLSDSGFYLCAWTPGPGPVELSYEQYFGPGTRLTVT.

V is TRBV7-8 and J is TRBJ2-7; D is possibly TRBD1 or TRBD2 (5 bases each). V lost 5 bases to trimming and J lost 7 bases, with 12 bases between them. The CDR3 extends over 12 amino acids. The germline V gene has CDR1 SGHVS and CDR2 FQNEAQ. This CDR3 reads CASSRIEGEQYF. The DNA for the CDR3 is TGTGCCAGCAGCCGAATCGAGGGGGAGCAGTACTTC.

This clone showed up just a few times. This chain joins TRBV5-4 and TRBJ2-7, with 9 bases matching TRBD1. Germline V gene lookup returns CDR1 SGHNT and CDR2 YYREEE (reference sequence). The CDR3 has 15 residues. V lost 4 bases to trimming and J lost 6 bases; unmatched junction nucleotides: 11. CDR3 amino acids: CASSVTGTGNGEQYF. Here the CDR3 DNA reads TGTGCCAGCAGCGTTACCGGGACAGGGAACGGCGAGCAGTACTTC.

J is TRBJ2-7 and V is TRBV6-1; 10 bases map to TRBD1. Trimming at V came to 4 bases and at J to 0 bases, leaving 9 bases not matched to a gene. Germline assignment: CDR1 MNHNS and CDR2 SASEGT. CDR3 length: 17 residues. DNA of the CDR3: TGTGCCAGCAGTGGACCGGGACAGGGGTCTCTCTCCTACGAGCAGTACTTC. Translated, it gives CASSGPGQGSLSYEQYF.